This TCR beta chain was captured in a study of somatic mutations in cytotoxic T cells in rheumatoid arthritis. Study at large: It was right after diagnosis, before any treatment, that patient blood (approximately 28 ml EDTA) was drawn. Selected T-cell populations stained with V beta antibodies were isolated by flow sorting to nearly 100% purity; these included V beta1+ cells subjected to TCRB sequencing. Study-level findings and limits: Antigen specificity of the expanded CD8+ clones was not determined.

As concerns this clone: The antigen remains unidentified.

The CDR3 has 16 residues. Trimming took 5 bases from V and 1 from J, leaving 14 bases between them. Per the germline V gene, CDR1 is SEHNR and CDR2 is FQNEAQ (reference sequence). Profiling relied on immunoSEQ multiplex PCR, and the TCRdb table lists in-frame clones only, not all of them. The sample includes roughly 30,000 clones, 80% to 85% of them seen just once. The rearrangement joins TRBV7-9 to TRBJ1-4, with D tentatively TRBD1 (5 bases). The receptor was isolated from an adult with rheumatoid arthritis. Specimen: CD8+ T cells sorted from blood. CDR3 DNA: TGTGCCAGCAGCCCAGGAATGGGGGGAACTAATGAAAAACTGTTTTTT. This codes for CASSPGMGGTNEKLFF.